A selection of T cell receptor beta chains follows, all from one sample in a study of T cells in Graves' hyperthyroidism and ophthalmopathy. TCRdb re-derived calls from the multiplex PCR reads in MiXCR, one entry per CDR3 protein. The sample holds roughly 500,000 distinct CDR3 sequences, 20% to 25% seen once. The sample taken for sequencing was blood. These receptor sequences come from a woman aged 70-85 years with Graves' ophthalmopathy. The CDR3 runs from the conserved cysteine through the conserved F or W. The D gene is left open where the match is weak. Expanded clones get a size class; other rows say once, few or many, or leave the size out.

v_gene: TRBV18
d_gene: TRBD1
j_gene: TRBJ1-5
abundance: many
CDR3nt: TGTGCCAGCTCACGGGGACAGGGCCGCAATCAGCCCCAGCATTTT
CDR3aa: CASSRGQGRNQPQHF

v_gene: TRBV12-3/TRBV12-4
d_gene: TRBD1
j_gene: TRBJ2-3
abundance: many
CDR3nt: TGTGCCAGCAGTCCAACAGGGGGCATCGGCACAGATACGCAGTATTTT
CDR3aa: CASSPTGGIGTDTQYF

v_gene: TRBV19
d_gene: TRBD1
j_gene: TRBJ1-5
abundance: .
CDR3nt: TGTGCCAGTAGTATAAACAGGGGGAAGGGTCAGCCCCAGCATTTT
CDR3aa: CASSINRGKGQPQHF

v_gene: TRBV19
d_gene: TRBD1
j_gene: TRBJ2-1
abundance: .
CDR3nt: TGTGCCAGTAGTCGAACGGGACAGGGATCTGGGGGGTCCTACAATGAGCAGTTCTTC
CDR3aa: CASSRTGQGSGGSYNEQFF

v_gene: TRBV12-3/TRBV12-4
d_gene: .
j_gene: TRBJ2-7
abundance: few
CDR3nt: TGTGCCAGCAGTTTCAGCAGGGACCCCTACGAGCAGTACTTC
CDR3aa: CASSFSRDPYEQYF

v_gene: TRBV5-1
d_gene: TRBD1
j_gene: TRBJ2-1
abundance: .
CDR3nt: TGCGCCAGCAGCTTGGCAGGGGGCCAACCGAATGAGCAGTTCTTC
CDR3aa: CASSLAGGQPNEQFF

v_gene: TRBV29-1
d_gene: .
j_gene: TRBJ2-5
abundance: .
CDR3nt: TGCAGCGTTGACGGTCGCGGTACGGGGGCGCTGGGGACCCAGTGCTTC
CDR3aa: CSVDGRGTGALGTQCF

v_gene: TRBV6-1
d_gene: .
j_gene: TRBJ1-1
abundance: few
CDR3nt: TGTGCCAGCAGCCGAGAGTGGAACACTGAAGCTTTCTTT
CDR3aa: CASSREWNTEAFF

v_gene: TRBV5-1
d_gene: .
j_gene: TRBJ1-4
abundance: .
CDR3nt: TGCGCCAGCAGCGAGTGGGGTGGGACTAATGAAAAACTGTTTTTT
CDR3aa: CASSEWGGTNEKLFF

v_gene: TRBV29-1
d_gene: .
j_gene: TRBJ1-1
abundance: many
CDR3nt: TGCAGCGTTGACGTAGGGGGGAACACTGAAGCTTTCTTT
CDR3aa: CSVDVGGNTEAFF

v_gene: TRBV6-1
d_gene: TRBD1
j_gene: TRBJ1-1
abundance: .
CDR3nt: TGTGCCAGCAGCCTCAAAGGGGACAGGGTTTATAACACTGAAGCTTTCTTT
CDR3aa: CASSLKGDRVYNTEAFF

v_gene: TRBV4-1
d_gene: TRBD1
j_gene: TRBJ2-1
abundance: .
CDR3nt: TGCGCCAGCAGCCAAGACAGGGGACAGACCTACAATGAGCAGTTCTTC
CDR3aa: CASSQDRGQTYNEQFF

v_gene: TRBV5-1
d_gene: .
j_gene: TRBJ2-3
abundance: .
CDR3nt: TGCGCCAGCAGCGTCCCAGTCGGGGAGACAGATACGCAGTATTTT
CDR3aa: CASSVPVGETDTQYF

v_gene: TRBV20-1
d_gene: .
j_gene: TRBJ2-1
abundance: .
CDR3nt: TGCAGTGCTAGAGATGGGCGGGGACGTAGCTACAATGAGCAGTTCTTC
CDR3aa: CSARDGRGRSYNEQFF

v_gene: TRBV5-1
d_gene: .
j_gene: TRBJ2-3
abundance: .
CDR3nt: TGCGCCAGCAGCTTGCCCTCAAGGGATACGCAGTATTTT
CDR3aa: CASSLPSRDTQYF

v_gene: TRBV24-1
d_gene: .
j_gene: TRBJ1-5
abundance: few
CDR3nt: TGTGCCACCAGTGATGGACACTCGACCAGTGGCAATCAGCCCCAGCATTTT
CDR3aa: CATSDGHSTSGNQPQHF

v_gene: TRBV20-1
d_gene: TRBD1
j_gene: TRBJ1-1
abundance: .
CDR3nt: TGCAGTGCGGGGACAGTCGGGACTGAAGCTTTCTTT
CDR3aa: CSAGTVGTEAFF

v_gene: TRBV7-2
d_gene: TRBD1
j_gene: TRBJ1-6
abundance: .
CDR3nt: TGTGCCAGCAGCCCAGCCAGGACAGGGGTTTATTCACCCCTCCACTTT
CDR3aa: CASSPARTGVYSPLHF

v_gene: TRBV15
d_gene: TRBD2
j_gene: TRBJ2-3
abundance: .
CDR3nt: TGTGCCACCAGCAGTCCCCCGACTAGCTTCCCAGATACGCAGTATTTT
CDR3aa: CATSSPPTSFPDTQYF

v_gene: TRBV5-1
d_gene: TRBD1
j_gene: TRBJ2-1
abundance: many
CDR3nt: TGCGCCAGCAGCTTGGCCGGGACAGAAAACAATGAGCAGTTCTTC
CDR3aa: CASSLAGTENNEQFF

v_gene: TRBV27
d_gene: .
j_gene: TRBJ1-4
abundance: few
CDR3nt: TGTGCCAGCAGTTTAGGGGTAACAGGGAGTGAAAAACTGTTTTTT
CDR3aa: CASSLGVTGSEKLFF

v_gene: TRBV18
d_gene: TRBD1
j_gene: TRBJ2-5
abundance: .
CDR3nt: TGTGCCAGCTCACTCGGGACAGTCGTGGAGACCCAGTACTTC
CDR3aa: CASSLGTVVETQYF

v_gene: TRBV27
d_gene: TRBD2
j_gene: TRBJ2-3
abundance: many
CDR3nt: TGTGCCAGCAGTCCGGGACTAGCGGGATCAGATACGCAGTATTTT
CDR3aa: CASSPGLAGSDTQYF

v_gene: TRBV27
d_gene: TRBD2
j_gene: TRBJ2-1
abundance: .
CDR3nt: TGTGCCAGCAGTTTGCGGCTAGCGGTCGCTTACAATGAGCAGTTCTTC
CDR3aa: CASSLRLAVAYNEQFF

v_gene: TRBV2
d_gene: .
j_gene: TRBJ2-1
abundance: .
CDR3nt: TGTGCCAGCACCCCCGACCACTCCTACAATGAGCAGTTCTTC
CDR3aa: CASTPDHSYNEQFF

v_gene: TRBV7-2
d_gene: .
j_gene: TRBJ2-3
abundance: few
CDR3nt: TGTGCCAGCAGTCGCGGGTCGGTAACAGATACGCAGTATTTT
CDR3aa: CASSRGSVTDTQYF

v_gene: TRBV2
d_gene: TRBD2
j_gene: TRBJ2-7
abundance: .
CDR3nt: TGTGCCAGCAGTGGGCTTAGCGGGAGGCGCGGCGAGCAGTACTTC
CDR3aa: CASSGLSGRRGEQYF

v_gene: TRBV3-1
d_gene: .
j_gene: TRBJ2-7
abundance: .
CDR3nt: TGTGCCAGCAGCCAAGATCTCGTCAGTTCAACCTACGAGCAGTACTTC
CDR3aa: CASSQDLVSSTYEQYF

v_gene: TRBV11-1
d_gene: .
j_gene: TRBJ2-5
abundance: many
CDR3nt: TGTGCCAGCAGCTCTGGAGGGAATCGGATAGAGACCCAGTACTTC
CDR3aa: CASSSGGNRIETQYF

v_gene: TRBV29-1
d_gene: .
j_gene: TRBJ2-5
abundance: few
CDR3nt: TGCAGCGTGGGCCAAGAGACCCAGTACTTC
CDR3aa: CSVGQETQYF

v_gene: TRBV7-2
d_gene: .
j_gene: TRBJ1-2
abundance: few
CDR3nt: TGTGCCAGCAGCCCCCACAAGAACTATGGCTACACCTTC
CDR3aa: CASSPHKNYGYTF

v_gene: TRBV3-1
d_gene: .
j_gene: TRBJ1-3
abundance: .
CDR3nt: TGTGCCAGCAGCCAAGCGGGGGTAACGGCTGGAAACACCATATATTTT
CDR3aa: CASSQAGVTAGNTIYF

v_gene: TRBV7-3
d_gene: .
j_gene: TRBJ1-2
abundance: .
CDR3nt: TGTGCCAGCAGCCTAGGGACACCTCTTATTGGCTACACCTTC
CDR3aa: CASSLGTPLIGYTF

v_gene: TRBV6-1
d_gene: .
j_gene: TRBJ2-3
abundance: .
CDR3nt: TGTGCCAGCACCCCTGGACAGTCCACAGATACGCAGTATTTT
CDR3aa: CASTPGQSTDTQYF

v_gene: TRBV12-3/TRBV12-4
d_gene: TRBD2
j_gene: TRBJ2-1
abundance: many
CDR3nt: TGTGCCAGCAGTTTTTCCCCCGGGCTAGCGGGAGGCCCAAGCTCCTACAATGAGCAGTTCTTC
CDR3aa: CASSFSPGLAGGPSSYNEQFF

v_gene: TRBV20-1
d_gene: .
j_gene: TRBJ2-2
abundance: few
CDR3nt: TGCAGTGCTACAGGTTCATGGAGCACCGGGGAGCTGTTTTTT
CDR3aa: CSATGSWSTGELFF

v_gene: TRBV5-1
d_gene: .
j_gene: TRBJ2-2
abundance: .
CDR3nt: TGCGCCAGCAGCTTGGAGAACAGACCCACCGGGGAGCTGTTTTTT
CDR3aa: CASSLENRPTGELFF

v_gene: TRBV12-3/TRBV12-4
d_gene: .
j_gene: TRBJ2-5
abundance: .
CDR3nt: TGTGCCAGCAGTTTAGAAGGAGGGGAACACCAGTACTTC
CDR3aa: CASSLEGGEHQYF

v_gene: TRBV30
d_gene: .
j_gene: TRBJ2-3
abundance: few
CDR3nt: TGTGCCTGGAGCATCAGCGGAGGCACAGATACGCAGTATTTT
CDR3aa: CAWSISGGTDTQYF

v_gene: TRBV9
d_gene: .
j_gene: TRBJ2-2
abundance: few
CDR3nt: TGTGCCAGCAGCGGAGGTCGAGTGGGGGCGCAACACACCGGGGAGCTGTTTTTT
CDR3aa: CASSGGRVGAQHTGELFF

v_gene: TRBV12-3/TRBV12-4
d_gene: TRBD1
j_gene: TRBJ1-1
abundance: .
CDR3nt: TGTGCCAGCAGTTCACTTGGGACAGGCGCATCAAACACTGAAGCTTTCTTT
CDR3aa: CASSSLGTGASNTEAFF

v_gene: TRBV19
d_gene: TRBD1
j_gene: TRBJ1-3
abundance: few
CDR3nt: TGTGCCACCACCAGACAGGGATCTAACACCATATATTTT
CDR3aa: CATTRQGSNTIYF

v_gene: TRBV29-1
d_gene: TRBD2
j_gene: TRBJ2-1
abundance: few
CDR3nt: TGCAGCGTTGATGGGACTAGCATCCATGAGCAGTTCTTC
CDR3aa: CSVDGTSIHEQFF

v_gene: TRBV24-1
d_gene: .
j_gene: TRBJ1-4
abundance: few
CDR3nt: TGTGCCACCAGTGACCCGACGGGGGGGGATGAAAAACTGTTTTTT
CDR3aa: CATSDPTGGDEKLFF

v_gene: TRBV24-1
d_gene: .
j_gene: TRBJ2-5
abundance: few
CDR3nt: TGTGCCACCAGTGATGAGACCCAGTACTTC
CDR3aa: CATSDETQYF

v_gene: TRBV12-3/TRBV12-4
d_gene: .
j_gene: TRBJ1-1
abundance: many
CDR3nt: TGTGCCAGCAGGATCGCGGGGGACACTGAAGCTTTCTTT
CDR3aa: CASRIAGDTEAFF